This T cell receptor beta chain was identified during a study of cytomegalovirus exposure and HLA in healthy donors. This CDR3 is 16 amino acids long. The germline gives CDR1 KGHSH, CDR2 LQKENI. The trim removed 3 bases at V and 4 bases at J, leaving 5 bases unmatched. On this clone itself: Its antigen is as yet unknown.

The study's findings and limits: Highly shared variants forming one cluster were likely a sequencing artifact. Later analysis revealed greater clonal expansion in HLA-associated TCR beta chains than in equally common others. Prediction of most subjects' HLA-A and HLA-B alleles by TCR beta sequences was reportedly accurate. Common viral pathogens seemed, in a later analysis, to connect with several of the most significant clusters.

Both 60 Vbeta primers and 13 Jbeta primers went into the PCR. Data came from immunoSEQ multiplex PCR; TCRdb stores just in-frame clones and leaves some out. The sample totals some 41,000 clones; its top ten clones hold about 4%. This TCR came from a male donor in good health and CMV-seronegative. The chain has TRBV18 and TRBJ2-2; 10 nucleotides agree with TRBD1. Sequencing used PBMCs. This CDR3 is CASSPAGTGVTGELFF. CDR3 in DNA: TGTGCCAGCTCACCGGCCGGGACAGGGGTCACCGGGGAGCTGTTTTTT.